Listed below are T cell receptor beta chains from one sample, sequenced in a study of glioma-infiltrating T cells. TCRdb analysed the multiplex PCR reads with MiXCR anew, one entry per CDR3 protein. There are 85,000 to 110,000 distinct CDR3 sequences in the sample; about 30% occur only once, and less than 55% lies in the top ten. Sequenced: glioma tissue, nonneoplastic brain tissue, or PBMCs (not recorded which). Receptors originate from a human donor with low-grade glioma or glioblastoma, undergoing nonglioma brain surgery, or in good health (not recorded which). Each CDR3 is given with its conserved first and last residue. D genes are given only for firm matches. Not all rows give a size; the values are once, few, many and, for expanded clones, a class.

D gene,CDR3 length,V gene,J gene,clone size,CDR3 DNA,CDR3 protein
NA,13,TRBV29-1,TRBJ1-2,many,TGCAGCGCCCAGACCGGGACGCAGGATGGCTACACCTTC,CSAQTGTQDGYTF
NA,14,TRBV20-1,TRBJ1-1,many,TGCAGTGCTTTTAAGGGGGGTTGGGGTGGTGAAGCTTTCTTT,CSAFKGGWGGEAFF
TRBD1,16,TRBV18,TRBJ1-6,many,TGTGCCAGCTCACTACGACAGGGCCTCGTTAATTCACCCCTCCACTTT,CASSLRQGLVNSPLHF
NA,13,TRBV7-2,TRBJ1-1,many,TGTGCCAGCATCCTCACAGCGGACACTGAAGCTTTCTTT,CASILTADTEAFF
NA,12,TRBV20-1,TRBJ1-4,many,TGCAGTGCTAGCGTACGTTCTGAAAAACTGTTTTTT,CSASVRSEKLFF
NA,13,TRBV4-1,TRBJ1-5,many,TGCGCCAGCAGCCAAGATCGAAATCAGCCCCAGCATTTT,CASSQDRNQPQHF
NA,14,TRBV3-1,TRBJ2-2,NA,TGTGCCAGCAGCCCGTCAGTGAACACCGGGGAGCTGTTTTTT,CASSPSVNTGELFF
NA,16,TRBV6-1,TRBJ1-2,many,TGTGCCAGCAGCCTACCCCAAGCGACGGCTACTTATGGCTACACCTTC,CASSLPQATATYGYTF
NA,13,TRBV2,TRBJ2-7,many,TGTGCCAGCAGCAGACAGGTCCTCTACGAGCAGTACTTC,CASSRQVLYEQYF
TRBD1,16,TRBV5-5,TRBJ2-1,NA,TGTGCCAGCAGTCAACGTAGACAGGGGGACTACAATGAGCAGTTCTTC,CASSQRRQGDYNEQFF
NA,15,TRBV6-1,TRBJ1-1,many,TGTGCCAGCACTAAGGCCGCGGGGTACAGCACTGAAGCTTTCTTT,CASTKAAGYSTEAFF
TRBD1,14,TRBV5-5,TRBJ2-1,many,TGTGCCAGCAGGGACAGGGGGCAACACAATGAGCAGTTCTTC,CASRDRGQHNEQFF
NA,13,TRBV15,TRBJ2-2,NA,TGTGCCACCAGCTGGAGCCAGGCCGGGGAGCTGTTTTTT,CATSWSQAGELFF
NA,14,TRBV7-9,TRBJ2-7,once,TGTGCCAGCAACTACCCAGGGGACGACTACGAGCAGTACTTC,CASNYPGDDYEQYF
NA,15,TRBV14,TRBJ2-1,many,TGTGCCAGCAGCCACCCAGGGATCCTCTACTATGAGCAGTTCTTC,CASSHPGILYYEQFF
NA,15,TRBV7-2,TRBJ2-3,many,TGTGCCAGCAGCCAATGGACAGCCACCACAGATACGCAGTATTTT,CASSQWTATTDTQYF
NA,15,TRBV28,TRBJ2-1,NA,TGTGCCAGCAGTTTCAGCGGCCTTAGCTCCATTGAGCAGTTCTTC,CASSFSGLSSIEQFF
NA,13,TRBV6-1,TRBJ2-7,many,TGTGCCAGCAGGGTTCAGGGGAAGCACGAGCAGTACTTC,CASRVQGKHEQYF
TRBD1,16,TRBV10-3,TRBJ2-2,many,TGTGCCATCAGCAGACAGGGGGGTTCGGACACCGGGGAGCTGTTTTTT,CAISRQGGSDTGELFF
NA,15,TRBV5-6,TRBJ2-1,NA,TGTGCCAGCAGCTTGACCGGGGTTATTTACAATGAGCAGTTCTTC,CASSLTGVIYNEQFF
TRBD1,13,TRBV7-8,TRBJ2-7,many,TGTGCCAGCATATCGGACAGGGGCCACGAGCAGTACTTC,CASISDRGHEQYF
NA,15,TRBV28,TRBJ2-2,many,TGTGCCAGCAGTTTAGGTCGGTGGGACACCGGGGAGCTGTTTTTT,CASSLGRWDTGELFF
TRBD1,15,TRBV4-3,TRBJ1-6,few,TGCGCCAGCAGCCAAGGACAGGGCTATAATTCACCCCTCCACTTT,CASSQGQGYNSPLHF
NA,11,TRBV2,TRBJ1-2,many,TGTGCCAGACGGGGTCAGGATGGCTACACCTTC,CARRGQDGYTF
NA,14,TRBV27,TRBJ1-1,many,TGTGCCAGCAGTTTATTGGCATTTACCACTGAAGCTTTCTTT,CASSLLAFTTEAFF
NA,15,TRBV18,TRBJ2-5,many,TGTGCCAGCTCACCCCAGCCAACAGTGCAAGAGACCCAGTACTTC,CASSPQPTVQETQYF
TRBD1,12,TRBV20-1,TRBJ1-5,many,TGCAGTGCAAGGACAGGAAATCAGCCCCAGCATTTT,CSARTGNQPQHF
NA,15,TRBV12-3/TRBV12-4,TRBJ1-2,NA,TGTGCCAGCAGTGCCTCTGGCAGACCCAACTATGGCTACACCTTC,CASSASGRPNYGYTF
NA,14,TRBV15,TRBJ2-1,many,TGTGCCACCAGCAGAGTCAGTATAGACAATGAGCAGTTCTTC,CATSRVSIDNEQFF
TRBD2,16,TRBV12-5,TRBJ2-3,few,TGTGCTAGTGGTTACGGACTAGCGGGGGGCACAGATACGCAGTATTTT,CASGYGLAGGTDTQYF
TRBD2,13,TRBV2,TRBJ2-7,few,TGTGCCAGCAGTCGGACTAGCTTTGGCGAGCAGTACTTC,CASSRTSFGEQYF
NA,12,TRBV7-2,TRBJ2-3,many,TGTGCCAGCAGCTTAATGACAGATACGCAGTATTTT,CASSLMTDTQYF
NA,16,TRBV7-9,TRBJ1-3,NA,TGTGCCAGCAGCTTAGTGGGCCACGACTCTGGAAACGCCATATATTTT,CASSLVGHDSGNAIYF
NA,13,TRBV14,TRBJ1-1,many,TGTGCCAGCAGCCGTCTAAGGAACACTGAAGCTTTCTTT,CASSRLRNTEAFF
NA,15,TRBV12-3/TRBV12-4,TRBJ1-3,NA,TGTGCCAGCAGTTTTTTGGGCAGGAGTGCAAACACCATATATTTT,CASSFLGRSANTIYF
TRBD1,17,TRBV18,TRBJ1-2,NA,TGTGCCAGCTCCCCAGGGACAGCCCATTCTCACAACTATGGCTACACCTTC,CASSPGTAHSHNYGYTF
TRBD1,16,TRBV3-1,TRBJ1-1,few,TGTGCCAGCAGCCAATCGGGGTCGACAGGGACGAGTCGGGCTTTCTTT,CASSQSGSTGTSRAFF
TRBD1,16,TRBV7-9,TRBJ1-1,few,TGTGCCAGCAGCTTACAAGACAGGGGGAAGAACACTGAAGCTTTCTTT,CASSLQDRGKNTEAFF
NA,14,TRBV3-1,TRBJ2-2,NA,TGTGCCAGCAGTCGTCGCAGCGGACCCGGGGAGCTGTTTTTT,CASSRRSGPGELFF
NA,16,TRBV7-2,TRBJ2-5,NA,TGTGCCAGCAGCACCGGGGTGCGGGGCCGCGGGGAGACCCAGTACTTC,CASSTGVRGRGETQYF
NA,14,TRBV6-1,TRBJ1-1,many,TGTGCCAGCTTAGACCCCGCATGGTACACTGAAGCTTTCTTT,CASLDPAWYTEAFF
TRBD1,13,TRBV7-2,TRBJ2-1,NA,TGTGCCAGCAGCGGGGGGACAGGGTACGAGCAGTTCTTC,CASSGGTGYEQFF
NA,13,TRBV28,TRBJ1-5,many,TGTGCCAGCATTCCGGGGGGGAATCAGCCCCAGCATTTT,CASIPGGNQPQHF
NA,14,TRBV18,TRBJ1-2,few,TGTGCCAGCTCACTTGACAGTACCTTCTATGGCTACACCTTC,CASSLDSTFYGYTF
NA,15,TRBV2,TRBJ2-1,NA,TGTGCCAGCCGGAGAAGTCAACTTTTATACAATGAGCAGTTCTTC,CASRRSQLLYNEQFF
NA,13,TRBV19,TRBJ2-5,NA,TGTGCCAGTAGACGGGGGCTAGAAGAGACCCAGTACTTC,CASRRGLEETQYF
NA,13,TRBV5-4,TRBJ1-2,NA,TGTGCCAGCAGCCAGGACAGCCTCTATGGCTACACCTTC,CASSQDSLYGYTF
TRBD1,16,TRBV28,TRBJ1-4,NA,TGTGCCAGCAGCAGGGACAGGGAGCGGGGGGGTGAAAAACTGTTTTTT,CASSRDRERGGEKLFF
NA,15,TRBV19,TRBJ1-5,NA,TGTGCCAGTAGCAACGACAGTGGGAGCAATCAGCCCCAGCATTTT,CASSNDSGSNQPQHF
NA,15,TRBV3-1,TRBJ2-7,NA,TGTGCCAGCAGCCTTGATGGGGCCGCCTGGAATGAGCAGTACTTC,CASSLDGAAWNEQYF